A selection of T cell receptor beta chains follows, all from one sample in a study of blood T cell repertoires in COVID-19. The assay was immunoSEQ multiplex PCR, and TCRdb's table has in-frame clones only and misses some. The table shows a few hundred thousand clones, with about 88% occurring only once. Sequencing used peripheral blood. These receptors came from a man aged 18 to 30 with active or convalescent COVID-19. CDR3s include the opening cysteine and the closing phenylalanine or tryptophan. The D gene is left open where the match is weak. Where a row states a size, it is once, few, many or the class of an expanded clone; other rows omit it.

cdr3_aa: CASSVLSGIYNEQFF; cdr3_nt: TGTGCCAGCAGCGTCCTTAGCGGAATATACAATGAGCAGTTCTTC; j_call: TRBJ2-1; v_call: TRBV9; d_call: NA; clone_size: few
cdr3_aa: CASKRGVRNTGELFF; cdr3_nt: TGTGCCAGCAAACGGGGGGTCAGAAACACCGGGGAGCTGTTTTTT; j_call: TRBJ2-2; v_call: TRBV11-3; d_call: TRBD2; clone_size: many
cdr3_aa: CASRVTTADADTQYF; cdr3_nt: TGTGCCAGCAGAGTTACTACAGCGGACGCTGATACGCAGTATTTT; j_call: TRBJ2-3; v_call: TRBV2; d_call: NA; clone_size: NA
cdr3_aa: CSVRGTVISYEQYF; cdr3_nt: TGCAGCGTTCGGGGGACAGTTATCTCCTACGAGCAGTACTTC; j_call: TRBJ2-7; v_call: TRBV29-1; d_call: NA; clone_size: once
cdr3_aa: CASARGTVRETQYF; cdr3_nt: TGTGCCAGTGCCCGGGGGACAGTTAGAGAGACCCAGTACTTC; j_call: TRBJ2-5; v_call: TRBV19; d_call: NA; clone_size: NA
cdr3_aa: CASSAGGALEQFF; cdr3_nt: TGTGCCAGCTCAGCGGGGGGTGCCCTAGAGCAGTTCTTC; j_call: TRBJ2-1; v_call: TRBV6-5; d_call: TRBD2; clone_size: NA
cdr3_aa: CASTGSGYGYTF; cdr3_nt: TGTGCCAGCACCGGTTCCGGCTATGGCTACACCTTC; j_call: TRBJ1-2; v_call: TRBV12-3/TRBV12-4; d_call: NA; clone_size: many
cdr3_aa: CASSQGTSNGYTF; cdr3_nt: TGCGCCAGCAGCCAAGGGACTTCCAATGGCTACACCTTC; j_call: TRBJ1-2; v_call: TRBV4-1; d_call: NA; clone_size: NA
cdr3_aa: CSARVWQTQYF; cdr3_nt: TGCAGTGCTAGAGTTTGGCAGACCCAGTACTTC; j_call: TRBJ2-5; v_call: TRBV20-1; d_call: NA; clone_size: NA
cdr3_aa: CASSSQGAYEQYF; cdr3_nt: TGTGCCAGCTCAAGTCAGGGGGCTTACGAGCAGTACTTC; j_call: TRBJ2-7; v_call: TRBV18; d_call: TRBD1; clone_size: NA
cdr3_aa: CARSEGGRSADTQYF; cdr3_nt: TGTGCCCGCAGTGAGGGCGGGAGGTCTGCAGATACGCAGTATTTT; j_call: TRBJ2-3; v_call: TRBV30; d_call: TRBD2; clone_size: NA
cdr3_aa: CASSLGAGGQETQYF; cdr3_nt: TGTGCCAGCAGCTTAGGGGCAGGAGGGCAAGAGACCCAGTACTTC; j_call: TRBJ2-5; v_call: TRBV11-3; d_call: NA; clone_size: NA
cdr3_aa: CASSQPPGLAGGTGELFF; cdr3_nt: TGTGCCAGCAGCCAACCCCCTGGCCTAGCGGGAGGAACCGGGGAGCTGTTTTTT; j_call: TRBJ2-2; v_call: TRBV3-1/TRBV3-2; d_call: TRBD2; clone_size: once
cdr3_aa: CATRGVLNTEAFF; cdr3_nt: TGTGCCACCCGGGGGGTACTTAACACTGAAGCTTTCTTT; j_call: TRBJ1-1; v_call: TRBV10-3; d_call: NA; clone_size: NA
cdr3_aa: CASSQGTSGAYNEQFF; cdr3_nt: TGCGCCAGCAGCCAAGGGACTAGCGGGGCCTACAATGAGCAGTTCTTC; j_call: TRBJ2-1; v_call: TRBV4-1; d_call: TRBD2; clone_size: NA
cdr3_aa: CASSPIRQGGATNEKLFF; cdr3_nt: TGCGCCAGCAGCCCAATACGACAGGGGGGGGCAACTAATGAAAAACTGTTTTTT; j_call: TRBJ1-4; v_call: TRBV4-1; d_call: TRBD1; clone_size: once
cdr3_aa: CASSPTGTDTQYF; cdr3_nt: TGTGCCAGCAGTCCTACGGGGACAGATACGCAGTATTTT; j_call: TRBJ2-3; v_call: TRBV25-1; d_call: NA; clone_size: NA
cdr3_aa: CASSPLGVDTEAFF; cdr3_nt: TGTGCCAGCAGCCCCCTCGGGGTGGACACTGAAGCTTTCTTT; j_call: TRBJ1-1; v_call: TRBV28; d_call: NA; clone_size: NA
cdr3_aa: CASSPFTGTSGVVEQYF; cdr3_nt: TGTGCCAGCAGCCCCTTCACCGGGACTAGCGGGGTAGTAGAGCAGTACTTC; j_call: TRBJ2-7; v_call: TRBV4-2; d_call: TRBD2; clone_size: NA
cdr3_aa: CGSDGSYGYTF; cdr3_nt: TGCGGATCCGACGGGTCCTATGGCTACACCTTC; j_call: TRBJ1-2; v_call: TRBV20-1; d_call: NA; clone_size: NA
cdr3_aa: CASSISVATNEKLFF; cdr3_nt: TGTGCCAGTAGTATTTCTGTTGCAACTAATGAAAAACTGTTTTTT; j_call: TRBJ1-4; v_call: TRBV19; d_call: NA; clone_size: NA
cdr3_aa: CASSLGGASGNTGELFF; cdr3_nt: TGTGCCAGCAGCTTGGGGGGGGCTAGCGGAAACACCGGGGAGCTGTTTTTT; j_call: TRBJ2-2; v_call: TRBV5-4; d_call: NA; clone_size: NA
cdr3_aa: CASRHYRGNEQFF; cdr3_nt: TGTGCCAGCAGACATTACAGGGGCAATGAGCAGTTCTTC; j_call: TRBJ2-1; v_call: TRBV11-2; d_call: TRBD1; clone_size: NA
cdr3_aa: CASSELDRGSPLHF; cdr3_nt: TGTGCCAGCAGTGAATTGGACAGGGGTTCACCCCTCCACTTT; j_call: TRBJ1-6; v_call: TRBV6-1; d_call: TRBD1; clone_size: NA
cdr3_aa: CAISDWTGGRTEAFF; cdr3_nt: TGTGCCATCAGTGACTGGACAGGGGGTCGGACTGAAGCTTTCTTT; j_call: TRBJ1-1; v_call: TRBV10-3; d_call: TRBD1; clone_size: NA
cdr3_aa: CASTQRGGDLGALYNEKLFF; cdr3_nt: TGCGCCAGCACCCAACGAGGAGGGGACCTCGGCGCTCTATATAATGAAAAACTGTTTTTT; j_call: TRBJ1-4; v_call: TRBV10-2; d_call: NA; clone_size: NA
cdr3_aa: CASSITGTPYEQYF; cdr3_nt: TGTGCCAGTAGTATCACGGGAACCCCCTACGAGCAGTACTTC; j_call: TRBJ2-7; v_call: TRBV19; d_call: NA; clone_size: once
cdr3_aa: CASSLDRRGDQYF; cdr3_nt: TGCGCCAGCAGCCTAGACAGGCGGGGGGACCAGTACTTC; j_call: TRBJ2-5; v_call: TRBV5-1; d_call: TRBD2; clone_size: NA
cdr3_aa: CASSEENSGFGADTQYF; cdr3_nt: TGTGCCAGCAGTGAAGAGAATAGCGGGTTCGGGGCAGATACGCAGTATTTT; j_call: TRBJ2-3; v_call: TRBV2; d_call: TRBD2; clone_size: NA
cdr3_aa: CASSIRTGGTEAFF; cdr3_nt: TGTGCCAGTAGTATACGGACAGGGGGAACTGAAGCTTTCTTT; j_call: TRBJ1-1; v_call: TRBV19; d_call: TRBD1; clone_size: NA
cdr3_aa: CATSRVGQANSPLHF; cdr3_nt: TGTGCCACCAGCAGAGTGGGACAGGCAAATTCACCCCTCCACTTT; j_call: TRBJ1-6; v_call: TRBV15; d_call: TRBD1; clone_size: NA
cdr3_aa: CASSDGRGLETQYF; cdr3_nt: TGTGCCAGCAGTGATGGGAGAGGGCTCGAGACCCAGTACTTC; j_call: TRBJ2-5; v_call: TRBV6-1; d_call: NA; clone_size: once
cdr3_aa: CAWSGQTYEQYF; cdr3_nt: TGTGCCTGGTCGGGACAGACCTACGAGCAGTACTTC; j_call: TRBJ2-7; v_call: TRBV30; d_call: TRBD1; clone_size: NA
cdr3_aa: CASSFPSGVSGNTIYF; cdr3_nt: TGTGCCAGCAGCTTCCCCAGCGGTGTCTCTGGAAACACCATATATTTT; j_call: TRBJ1-3; v_call: TRBV7-2; d_call: NA; clone_size: NA
cdr3_aa: CASAGGRAEYQETQYF; cdr3_nt: TGCGCCAGCGCAGGGGGAAGGGCAGAATACCAAGAGACCCAGTACTTC; j_call: TRBJ2-5; v_call: TRBV10-2; d_call: TRBD1; clone_size: NA
cdr3_aa: CAISTPGQGSEAFF; cdr3_nt: TGTGCCATCAGTACCCCGGGACAGGGTTCTGAAGCTTTCTTT; j_call: TRBJ1-1; v_call: TRBV10-3; d_call: TRBD1; clone_size: NA
cdr3_aa: CASSLTGTRGETQYF; cdr3_nt: TGTGCCAGCAGCCTAACCGGGACTAGAGGGGAGACCCAGTACTTC; j_call: TRBJ2-5; v_call: TRBV7-3; d_call: TRBD2; clone_size: NA
cdr3_aa: CASSLDGFYGYTF; cdr3_nt: TGTGCCAGCAGCCTAGACGGATTCTATGGCTACACCTTC; j_call: TRBJ1-2; v_call: TRBV5-6; d_call: NA; clone_size: NA
cdr3_aa: CASSVEGGSTDTQYF; cdr3_nt: TGTGCCAGCAGCGTCGAGGGGGGGTCCACAGATACGCAGTATTTT; j_call: TRBJ2-3; v_call: TRBV9; d_call: NA; clone_size: NA
cdr3_aa: CATSRVGLRTLRRTGELFF; cdr3_nt: TGTGCCACCAGCAGAGTAGGACTCCGAACTCTGAGACGCACCGGGGAGCTGTTTTTT; j_call: TRBJ2-2; v_call: TRBV15; d_call: NA; clone_size: NA
cdr3_aa: CASSVTPSGGNNEQFF; cdr3_nt: TGTGCCAGCAGCGTCACCCCTAGCGGGGGGAACAATGAGCAGTTCTTC; j_call: TRBJ2-1; v_call: TRBV7-3; d_call: TRBD2; clone_size: NA
cdr3_aa: CASSQEYSYGYTF; cdr3_nt: TGTGCCAGCAGCCAAGAATATAGCTATGGCTACACCTTC; j_call: TRBJ1-2; v_call: TRBV4-2; d_call: NA; clone_size: once
cdr3_aa: CASSEGPGRAYEQYF; cdr3_nt: TGTGCCAGCAGTGAAGGTCCGGGAAGGGCCTACGAGCAGTACTTC; j_call: TRBJ2-7; v_call: TRBV6-1; d_call: NA; clone_size: NA
cdr3_aa: CASSHARDSYSPLHF; cdr3_nt: TGCGCCAGCAGCCACGCCAGGGACAGCTATTCACCCCTCCACTTT; j_call: TRBJ1-6; v_call: TRBV4-1; d_call: TRBD1; clone_size: NA
cdr3_aa: CASRLAGGPLDEQFF; cdr3_nt: TGTGCCAGCAGGTTAGCGGGGGGGCCTTTGGATGAGCAGTTCTTC; j_call: TRBJ2-1; v_call: TRBV7-3; d_call: TRBD2; clone_size: NA
cdr3_aa: CASSSSPTGVGYTF; cdr3_nt: TGTGCCAGCAGCTCCAGCCCTACAGGGGTCGGCTACACCTTC; j_call: TRBJ1-2; v_call: TRBV11-2; d_call: TRBD1; clone_size: NA
cdr3_aa: CASSQARQGAYEQYF; cdr3_nt: TGCGCCAGCAGCCAAGCGAGACAGGGGGCCTACGAGCAGTACTTC; j_call: TRBJ2-7; v_call: TRBV4-1; d_call: TRBD1; clone_size: NA
cdr3_aa: CASSYPVPNSPLHF; cdr3_nt: TGTGCCAGCAGCTATCCGGTACCGAATTCACCCCTCCACTTT; j_call: TRBJ1-6; v_call: TRBV5-4; d_call: NA; clone_size: NA
cdr3_aa: CASSLRTRDTQYF; cdr3_nt: TGTGCCAGCAGCCTTCGAACGCGGGATACGCAGTATTTT; j_call: TRBJ2-3; v_call: TRBV13; d_call: NA; clone_size: NA
cdr3_aa: CASSLRARASYEQYF; cdr3_nt: TGTGCCAGCAGTTTAAGGGCGAGGGCCTCCTACGAGCAGTACTTC; j_call: TRBJ2-7; v_call: TRBV28; d_call: NA; clone_size: NA